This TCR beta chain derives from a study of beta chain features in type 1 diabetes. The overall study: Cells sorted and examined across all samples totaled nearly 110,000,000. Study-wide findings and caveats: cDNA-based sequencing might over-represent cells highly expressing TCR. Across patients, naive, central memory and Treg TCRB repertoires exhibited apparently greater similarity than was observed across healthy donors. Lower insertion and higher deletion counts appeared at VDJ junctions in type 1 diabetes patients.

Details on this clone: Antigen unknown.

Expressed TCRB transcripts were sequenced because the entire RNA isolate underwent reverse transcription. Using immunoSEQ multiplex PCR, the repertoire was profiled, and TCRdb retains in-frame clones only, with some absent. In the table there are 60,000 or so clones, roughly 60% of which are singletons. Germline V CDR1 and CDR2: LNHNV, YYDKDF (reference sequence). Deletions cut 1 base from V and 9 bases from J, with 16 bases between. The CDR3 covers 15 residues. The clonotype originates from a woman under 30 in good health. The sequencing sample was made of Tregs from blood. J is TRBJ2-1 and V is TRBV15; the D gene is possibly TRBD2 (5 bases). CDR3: CATSRAERGKREQFF. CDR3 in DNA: TGTGCCACCAGCAGAGCCGAACGGGGAAAGCGTGAGCAGTTCTTC.